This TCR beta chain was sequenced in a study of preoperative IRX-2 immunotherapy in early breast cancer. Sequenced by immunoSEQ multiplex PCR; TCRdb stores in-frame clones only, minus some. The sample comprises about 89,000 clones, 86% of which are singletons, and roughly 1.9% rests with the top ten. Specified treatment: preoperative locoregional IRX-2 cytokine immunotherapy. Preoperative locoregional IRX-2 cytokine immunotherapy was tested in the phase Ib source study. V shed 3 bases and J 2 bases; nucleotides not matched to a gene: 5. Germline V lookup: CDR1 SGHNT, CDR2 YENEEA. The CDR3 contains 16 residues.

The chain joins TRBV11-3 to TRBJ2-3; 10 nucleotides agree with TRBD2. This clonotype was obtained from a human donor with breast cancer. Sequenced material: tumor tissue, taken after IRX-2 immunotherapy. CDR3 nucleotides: TGTGCCAGCAGCTTGGTGGGACTAGCGAACACAGATACGCAGTATTTT. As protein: CASSLVGLANTDTQYF.